This passage covers 12 T cell receptor beta chains from one sample sequenced in a study of cytotoxic CD8 clonotypes in ibrutinib-treated CLL. This table comes from immunoSEQ multiplex PCR, and its TCRdb copy is limited to in-frame clones, with some not included. Of 55,000 to 85,000 clones detected, 90% appear once; the ten largest clones hold 3.1%. The sequenced sample was PBMCs, obtained after 12 months of ibrutinib treatment. These receptors were taken from a human donor with chronic lymphocytic leukemia.

The V and J genes are TRBV9 and TRBJ2-5; 9 bases match TRBD2. Germline CDR1 reads SGDLS; CDR2 reads YYNGEE. The CDR3 is 15 amino acids. V lost 0 bases to trimming and J lost 4 bases; unmatched junction nucleotides: 4. This chain's CDR3 is CASSVAPSGTETQYF. CDR3 DNA: TGTGCCAGCAGCGTAGCTCCTAGCGGGACAGAGACCCAGTACTTC.

This chain uses TRBV5-4 with TRBJ1-2; 8 nucleotides line up with TRBD1. The CDR3 sequence is 16 residues long. The germline gives CDR1 SGHNT, CDR2 YYREEE (reference sequence). V was pared by 4 bases and J by 8 bases, with 16 bases of the junction left unmatched. CDR3 nucleotide sequence: TGTGCCAGCAGCCCACCTGCAGGGGGCCGCCTTTTGGGCTACACCTTC. Translated, it gives CASSPPAGGRLLGYTF. Looking up the rest from reference TRBV5-4 and TRBJ1-2 gives the full variable domain: ETGVTQSPTHLIKTRGQQVTLRCSSQSGHNTVSWYQQALGQGPQFIFQYYREEENGRGNFPPRFSGLQFPNYSSELNVNALELDDSALYLCASSPPAGGRLLGYTFGSGTRLTVV.

The V call is TRBV5-4, the J call TRBJ1-4; D not resolved. Per the germline V gene, CDR1 is SGHNT and CDR2 is YYREEE (reference sequence). The CDR3 loop spans 14 amino acids. Between the trimmed V and J ends, which lost 2 bases and 3 bases, there was a span of 8 bases. DNA for the CDR3: TGTGCCAGCAGCTTTGGGAGGGCTAATGAAAAACTGTTTTTT. Translating it yields CASSFGRANEKLFF.

This clone appeared a single time. The chain recombines TRBV20-1 with TRBJ1-4, with D maybe TRBD1 (6 bases). This CDR3 spans 11 amino acids. Germline V gene sequence: CDR1 DFQATT, CDR2 SNEGSKA (reference sequence). Trimming removed 6 bases from V and 13 bases from J, with 15 bases in between. CDR3 region: CSAGGQPRLFF. The CDR3, as DNA: TGCAGTGCGGGAGGACAGCCCAGACTGTTTTTT.

The chain has TRBV19 and TRBJ2-5; D not certain. Trimming removed 5 bases at V and 5 bases at J, with 18 bases between. The CDR3 is made up of 15 amino acids. The germline V gene encodes CDR1 LNHDA and CDR2 SQIVND (reference sequence). Here the CDR3 DNA reads TGTGCCAGTAGTCTACACTTGCAGGTGATCGAGACCCAGTACTTC. Translation: CASSLHLQVIETQYF.

The rearrangement links TRBV28 to TRBJ2-7, with D possibly matching TRBD2 (6 bases). The CDR3 consists of 14 residues. Trimming left V 6 bases short and J 1 base short, with 13 bases between. From germline, CDR1 is MDHEN and CDR2 SYDVKM. Here the CDR3 DNA reads TGTGCCAGCAGCCCCGGGGGATGGTCCTACGAGCAGTACTTC. Residues: CASSPGGWSYEQYF.

The chain links TRBV4-1 to TRBJ2-7; 15 bases map to TRBD2. The CDR3 covers 17 residues. The germline gives CDR1 MGHRA, CDR2 YSYEKL. J was trimmed by 5 bases and V by 4 bases; bases with no gene match: 9. The CDR3, as DNA: TGCGCCAGCAGCCGCAACGGACTAGCGGGAGGGACTGACGAGCAGTACTTC. Amino acid sequence: CASSRNGLAGGTDEQYF.

The V call is TRBV28, the J call TRBJ2-7; D not certain. Germline CDR1 and CDR2: MDHEN and SYDVKM. V dropped 2 bases and J dropped 4 bases, with 18 bases sitting between them. The CDR3 is 16 amino acids. CDR3 sequence: CASSLGRTAVLYEQYF. The CDR3 DNA reads TGTGCCAGCAGTTTAGGACGCACGGCCGTCTTATACGAGCAGTACTTC.

The chain is built from TRBV6-5 and TRBJ1-1, with D unresolved. The V end was cut by 10 bases, the J end by 7 bases, with 13 bases between. The CDR3 loop spans 11 amino acids. In germline, CDR1 is MNHEY, CDR2 SVGAGI. The DNA of the CDR3 is TGTGCCACCGGACGGACGAGTGAAGCTTTCTTT. Its protein is CATGRTSEAFF.

This CDR3 reads CASSQGGGLTDTQYF. CDR3 in DNA: TGTGCCAGCAGCCAAGGGGGGGGCCTCACAGATACGCAGTATTTT. The chain carries TRBV9 and TRBJ2-3; a possible D gene is TRBD2 (7 bases). Germline CDR1 reads SGDLS; CDR2 reads YYNGEE. Between the trimmed V and J ends, which lost 4 bases and 2 bases, there was a span of 14 bases. The CDR3 consists of 15 residues.

The chain recombines TRBV7-9 with TRBJ2-1; TRBD2 aligns across 7 bases. V gave up 4 bases and J gave up 2 bases; unmatched junction bases: 8. There are 16 residues in the CDR3. Germline V CDR1 and CDR2: SEHNR, FQNEAQ (reference sequence). The CDR3 sequence: CASSSPRGRAYNEQFF. CDR3 sequence (DNA): TGTGCCAGCAGCTCACCTAGAGGGAGGGCCTACAATGAGCAGTTCTTC.

CDR3 in DNA: TGCGCCAGCAGCCAACAGGTTCAAGAGACCCAGTACTTC. Encoded protein: CASSQQVQETQYF. The chain has TRBV5-1 and TRBJ2-5, with D possibly being TRBD1 (5 bases). Germline loops: CDR1 SGHRS, CDR2 YFSETQ. V lost 4 bases, J lost 2 bases, and 9 bases lay in between. The CDR3 sequence is 13 residues long.